The clone carrying this T cell receptor beta chain was seen once. Its antigen is not known. PCR was performed using 60 Vbeta and 13 Jbeta primers. Data came from immunoSEQ multiplex PCR; TCRdb stores just in-frame clones and leaves some out. In the table there are 140,000 to 150,000 clones, 70% of which are singletons. This CDR3 is built from 16 residues. With V trimmed by 0 bases and J by 1 base, 5 bases remained unmatched. Germline V lookup: CDR1 SGHDT, CDR2 YYEEEE. The source of the sample is a study of cytomegalovirus exposure and HLA in healthy donors. Study-level points and caveats: Among the most significant clusters, several appeared linked to common viral pathogens in a later analysis. In a later analysis, specific HLA alleles were associated with over 15,000 TCR beta sequences at a 0.05 false discovery rate.

Sequencing used PBMCs. The TCR was taken from a woman aged 55-70 years in good health and CMV-seropositive. J is TRBJ2-5 and V is TRBV5-6; 8 positions agree with TRBD1. The DNA for the CDR3 is TGTGCCAGCAGCTTGGTAGGACAGGGTTTCCAAGAGACCCAGTACTTC. Its translation is CASSLVGQGFQETQYF.